This record concerns one T cell receptor (beta chain) sequence. This record comes from a study of technical replicates of blood from several donors. CDR3 size: 16 residues. Germline CDR1 and CDR2: MNHNS and SASEGT. V dropped 1 base and J dropped 1; count of bases not matched to a gene: 6. Generated by immunoSEQ multiplex PCR, the TCRdb table keeps only in-frame clones and is missing some. The table records about 83,000 clones, 92% of them present only once. The origin of this receptor is a human donor in good health. The chain carries TRBV6-1 and TRBJ1-1; 7 bases fit TRBD1. Sequencing was performed on T cells isolated from PBMCs. CDR3 amino acids: CASSEGPGTANTEAFF. CDR3 bases: TGTGCCAGCAGTGAAGGCCCCGGGACAGCGAACACTGAAGCTTTCTTT.